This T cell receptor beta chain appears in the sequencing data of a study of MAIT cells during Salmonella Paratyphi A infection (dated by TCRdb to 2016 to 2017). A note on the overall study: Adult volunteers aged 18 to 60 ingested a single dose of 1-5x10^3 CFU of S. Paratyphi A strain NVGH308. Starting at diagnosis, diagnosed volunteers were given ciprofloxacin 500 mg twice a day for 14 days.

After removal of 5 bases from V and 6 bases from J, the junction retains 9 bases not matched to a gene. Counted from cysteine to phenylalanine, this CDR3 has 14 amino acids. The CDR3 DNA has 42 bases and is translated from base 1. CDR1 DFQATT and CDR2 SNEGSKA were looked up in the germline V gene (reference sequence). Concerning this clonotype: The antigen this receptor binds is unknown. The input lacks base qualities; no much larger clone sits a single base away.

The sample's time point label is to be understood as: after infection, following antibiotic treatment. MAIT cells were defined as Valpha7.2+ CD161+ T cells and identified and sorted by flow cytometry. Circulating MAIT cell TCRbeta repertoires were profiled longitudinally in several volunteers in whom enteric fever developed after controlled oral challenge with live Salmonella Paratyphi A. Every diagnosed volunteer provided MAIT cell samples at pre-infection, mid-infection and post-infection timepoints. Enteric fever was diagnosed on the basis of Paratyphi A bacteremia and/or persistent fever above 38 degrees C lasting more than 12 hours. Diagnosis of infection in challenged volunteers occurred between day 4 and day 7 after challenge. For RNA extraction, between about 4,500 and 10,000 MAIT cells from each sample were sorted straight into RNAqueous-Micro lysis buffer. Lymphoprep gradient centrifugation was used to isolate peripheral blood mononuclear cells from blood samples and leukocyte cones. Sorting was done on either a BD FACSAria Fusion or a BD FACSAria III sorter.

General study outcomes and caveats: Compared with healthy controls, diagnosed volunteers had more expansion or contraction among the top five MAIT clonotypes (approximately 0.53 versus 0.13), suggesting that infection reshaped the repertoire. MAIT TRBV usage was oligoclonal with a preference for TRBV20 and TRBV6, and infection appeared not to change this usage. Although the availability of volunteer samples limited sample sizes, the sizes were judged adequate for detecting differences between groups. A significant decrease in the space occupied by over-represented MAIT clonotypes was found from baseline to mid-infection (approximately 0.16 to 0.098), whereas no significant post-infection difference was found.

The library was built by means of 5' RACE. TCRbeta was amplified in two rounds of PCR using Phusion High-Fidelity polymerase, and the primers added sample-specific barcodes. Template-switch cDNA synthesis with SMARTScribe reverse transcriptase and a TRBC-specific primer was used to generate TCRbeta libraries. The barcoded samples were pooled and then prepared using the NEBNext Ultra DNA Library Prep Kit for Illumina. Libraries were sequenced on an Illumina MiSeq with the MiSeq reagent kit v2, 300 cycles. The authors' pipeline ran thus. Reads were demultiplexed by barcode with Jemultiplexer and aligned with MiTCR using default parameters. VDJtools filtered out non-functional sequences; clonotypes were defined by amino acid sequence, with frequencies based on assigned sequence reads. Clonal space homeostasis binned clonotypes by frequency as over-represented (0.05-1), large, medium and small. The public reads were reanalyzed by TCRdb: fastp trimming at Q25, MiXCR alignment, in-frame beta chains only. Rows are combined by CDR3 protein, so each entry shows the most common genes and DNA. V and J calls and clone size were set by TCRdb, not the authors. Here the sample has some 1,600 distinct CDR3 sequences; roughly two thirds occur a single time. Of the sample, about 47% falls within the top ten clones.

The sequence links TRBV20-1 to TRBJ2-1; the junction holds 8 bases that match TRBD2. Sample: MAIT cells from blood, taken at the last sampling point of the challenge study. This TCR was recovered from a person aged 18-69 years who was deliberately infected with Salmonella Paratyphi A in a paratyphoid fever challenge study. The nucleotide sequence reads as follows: TGCAGTGCTGCTCAACTAGCGGCCCTCAATGAGCAGTTCTTC. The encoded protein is CSAAQLAALNEQFF.